The 6 T cell receptor beta chains given below trace back to one sample, sequenced in a study of T cell repertoires in cytomegalovirus infection. MiXCR, applied by TCRdb to the reads, yields one record per CDR3 protein. There are about 130,000 distinct CDR3 sequences in the sample; 20% to 30% occur only once, and roughly 35% lies in the top ten. These receptors lack a known antigen. Sequencing was done on a sample of PBMCs, sequenced either directly or after in vitro stimulation (not recorded which). Receptors originate from a human donor in good health (CMV status not recorded). Some clones in this sample may be carry-over from other donors' samples.

Only a few counts were recorded for this clonotype. V is TRBV12-3 or TRBV12-4 and J is TRBJ1-6, with D maybe TRBD1 (5 bases). The CDR3 contains 14 residues. The V gene lost 3 bases and the J gene lost 6 bases, with 9 bases spanning the gap. CDR3 loop: CASSFGRVNSPLHF. For the CDR3, the DNA is TGTGCCAGCAGTTTTGGCAGGGTTAATTCACCCCTCCACTTT.

This clonotype was counted ten times or more. V and J are TRBV9 and TRBJ2-7; D is undetermined. CDR1 and CDR2 (germline): SGDLS, YYNGEE. Between the trimmed V and J ends, which lost 0 bases and 2 bases, there was a span of 9 bases. The length of the CDR3 is 14 residues. CDR3 sequence: CASSVGVGTYEQYF. CDR3 DNA: TGTGCCAGCAGCGTAGGGGTAGGGACCTACGAGCAGTACTTC.

The chain couples TRBV5-4 to TRBJ2-3; possibly TRBD2 for D (6 bases). V lost 2 bases and J 2 bases, leaving 12 bases between the germline ends. Germline V gene lookup returns CDR1 SGHNT and CDR2 YYREEE (reference sequence). The CDR3 covers 15 residues. The CDR3 protein is CASSFGTPNTDTQYF. In DNA, the CDR3 is TGTGCCAGCAGCTTCGGGACTCCCAACACAGATACGCAGTATTTT.

The table lists this clonotype with many counts. This chain uses TRBV27 with TRBJ1-6; TRBD1 is a possible D gene (6 bases). This CDR3 spans 17 amino acids. Trimming stripped 1 base from V and 4 bases from J, with 14 bases between. The germline V gene encodes CDR1 MNHEY and CDR2 SMNVEV (reference sequence). CDR3 sequence reads: CASSLLSEGGYNSPLHF. CDR3 coding DNA: TGTGCCAGCAGTTTATTATCCGAGGGGGGTTATAATTCACCCCTCCACTTT.

This clonotype appeared a few times. This chain connects TRBV2 to TRBJ2-7; 11 bases are a match to TRBD1. After removal of 8 bases from V and 3 bases from J, the junction contained 3 bases not matched to a gene. The germline gives CDR1 SNHLY, CDR2 FYNNEI. The length of the CDR3 is 13 residues. CDR3 nucleotide sequence: TGTGCCAGCGGGGGACAGGGGGTCTACGAGCAGTACTTC. It yields the protein CASGGQGVYEQYF.

Only a few counts were recorded for this clonotype. V gene TRBV4-3 combines with J gene TRBJ1-1; D call uncertain. The CDR3 runs to 15 residues. V lost 1 base and J 1 base, leaving 10 bases between the germline ends. Germline CDR1 reads LGHNA; CDR2 reads YSLEER. CDR3 sequence reads: CASSQGDARNTEAFF. CDR3 DNA: TGCGCCAGCAGCCAAGGAGACGCCCGGAACACTGAAGCTTTCTTT.